Listed below are T cell receptor beta chains from one sample, sequenced in a study of T cells in Graves' hyperthyroidism and ophthalmopathy. MiXCR was run by TCRdb on the multiplex PCR reads, yielding one entry per CDR3 protein. The top ten hold about 15% of the sample, which has about 560,000 distinct CDR3 sequences, 14% seen once. The specimen sequenced was blood. Every receptor here comes from a woman in her forties with Graves' hyperthyroidism. CDR3s include the opening cysteine and the closing phenylalanine or tryptophan. The D gene is left open where the match is weak. Clone size is not always given. Where it is, it says once, few, many or a class for expanded clones.

clone_size: many; d_call: .; j_call: TRBJ2-5; v_call: TRBV7-2; cdr3_nt: TGTGCCAGCAGCTTAAACAGCGTAGGGGCCCAGTACTTC; cdr3_aa: CASSLNSVGAQYF
clone_size: many; d_call: .; j_call: TRBJ1-3; v_call: TRBV7-2; cdr3_nt: TGTGCCAGCAGCTCCCTGGGGTCTAGCTCTGGAAACACCATATATTTT; cdr3_aa: CASSSLGSSSGNTIYF
clone_size: .; d_call: TRBD1; j_call: TRBJ1-4; v_call: TRBV4-1; cdr3_nt: TGCGCCAGCAGCCAAGATCTGTCAGGGGGTAATGAAAAACTGTTTTTT; cdr3_aa: CASSQDLSGGNEKLFF
clone_size: few; d_call: TRBD1; j_call: TRBJ1-1; v_call: TRBV5-1; cdr3_nt: TGCGCCAGCGGGAAGGGACAGGGGGCCACTGAAGCTTTCTTT; cdr3_aa: CASGKGQGATEAFF
clone_size: .; d_call: .; j_call: TRBJ1-4; v_call: TRBV6-9; cdr3_nt: TGTGCCAGCAAGTTACGCAGGGAACATACGGCTAATGAAAAACTGTTTTTT; cdr3_aa: CASKLRREHTANEKLFF
clone_size: .; d_call: .; j_call: TRBJ2-1; v_call: TRBV7-6; cdr3_nt: TGTGCCAGCAGCTTGGAGACTAGGGCGCTTGAGCAGTTCTTC; cdr3_aa: CASSLETRALEQFF
clone_size: few; d_call: TRBD2; j_call: TRBJ2-1; v_call: TRBV18; cdr3_nt: TGTGCCAGCTCACCGTGGACTAGCGGGGACGGGAACAATGAGCAGTTCTTC; cdr3_aa: CASSPWTSGDGNNEQFF
clone_size: many; d_call: TRBD1; j_call: TRBJ2-5; v_call: TRBV14; cdr3_nt: TGTGCCAGCAGCCGAGACCGGGACAGAGGGCTCCAAGAGACCCAGTACTTC; cdr3_aa: CASSRDRDRGLQETQYF
clone_size: .; d_call: .; j_call: TRBJ2-3; v_call: TRBV28; cdr3_nt: TGTGCCAGCAGTTCCGGGGCAGGGCATACAGATACGCAGTATTTT; cdr3_aa: CASSSGAGHTDTQYF
clone_size: many; d_call: TRBD1; j_call: TRBJ1-4; v_call: TRBV28; cdr3_nt: TGTGCCAGCAGTTACCGCCAGGGGGGATATGAAAAACTGTTTTTT; cdr3_aa: CASSYRQGGYEKLFF
clone_size: many; d_call: .; j_call: TRBJ1-1; v_call: TRBV7-9; cdr3_nt: TGTGCCAGCAGCTTAGAGGTGAACACTGAAGCTTTCTTT; cdr3_aa: CASSLEVNTEAFF
clone_size: .; d_call: .; j_call: TRBJ1-3; v_call: TRBV29-1; cdr3_nt: TGCAGCGTTGACGGGCCAGGAAACACCATATATTTT; cdr3_aa: CSVDGPGNTIYF
clone_size: many; d_call: .; j_call: TRBJ2-7; v_call: TRBV12-3/TRBV12-4; cdr3_nt: TGTGCCAGTGGTCCGGGGGCCTACGAGCAGTACTTC; cdr3_aa: CASGPGAYEQYF
clone_size: .; d_call: .; j_call: TRBJ2-2; v_call: TRBV9; cdr3_nt: TGTGCCAGCAGCGCCCGCGGACAGACCGGGGAGCTGTTTTTT; cdr3_aa: CASSARGQTGELFF
clone_size: many; d_call: .; j_call: TRBJ1-3; v_call: TRBV12-3/TRBV12-4; cdr3_nt: TGTGCCACTCGCCGCCCATCGGGAAACACCATATATTTT; cdr3_aa: CATRRPSGNTIYF
clone_size: .; d_call: TRBD1; j_call: TRBJ2-7; v_call: TRBV20-1; cdr3_nt: TGCAGTGCTAGTCCGACAGGGGCTGGGAACGAGCAGTACTTC; cdr3_aa: CSASPTGAGNEQYF
clone_size: many; d_call: .; j_call: TRBJ1-1; v_call: TRBV30; cdr3_nt: TGTGCCTGGATACCGGGTCTTATCTCTGAAGCTTTCTTT; cdr3_aa: CAWIPGLISEAFF
clone_size: few; d_call: .; j_call: TRBJ2-7; v_call: TRBV18; cdr3_nt: TGTGCCACGAAAGGACTAGTGGGACAAAACGAGCAGTACTTC; cdr3_aa: CATKGLVGQNEQYF
clone_size: .; d_call: .; j_call: TRBJ1-2; v_call: TRBV7-2; cdr3_nt: TGTGCCAGCAGCAAAGTGGGGCAGAACTATGGCTACACCTTC; cdr3_aa: CASSKVGQNYGYTF
clone_size: many; d_call: .; j_call: TRBJ1-1; v_call: TRBV28; cdr3_nt: TGTGCCAGCAGTTTATGGAGTGGGGGGGGAAACACTGAAGCTTTCTTT; cdr3_aa: CASSLWSGGGNTEAFF
clone_size: many; d_call: TRBD1; j_call: TRBJ2-5; v_call: TRBV20-1; cdr3_nt: TGCAGTGCTGACCGGGACAGAAGCCAGACCCAGTACTTC; cdr3_aa: CSADRDRSQTQYF
clone_size: .; d_call: TRBD1; j_call: TRBJ1-1; v_call: TRBV24-1; cdr3_nt: TGTGCCACCAGTGATCCGGGACAGGGGGGGACTGAAGCTTTCTTT; cdr3_aa: CATSDPGQGGTEAFF
clone_size: many; d_call: .; j_call: TRBJ2-5; v_call: TRBV6-1; cdr3_nt: TGTGCCAGCAGTGAACCTGGGACGGTTCCGGAGACCCAGTACTTC; cdr3_aa: CASSEPGTVPETQYF
clone_size: many; d_call: TRBD2; j_call: TRBJ2-1; v_call: TRBV20-1; cdr3_nt: TGCAGTGCTAGGCGTAGCGGGATCTACAATGAGCAGTTCTTC; cdr3_aa: CSARRSGIYNEQFF
clone_size: .; d_call: .; j_call: TRBJ2-1; v_call: TRBV27; cdr3_nt: TGTGCCAGCAGTTTATCAGGGGCGCAAAATGAGCAGTTCTTC; cdr3_aa: CASSLSGAQNEQFF
clone_size: many; d_call: .; j_call: TRBJ2-7; v_call: TRBV6-1; cdr3_nt: TGTGCCATCCTAGTCGGGCCCTACGAGCAGTACTTC; cdr3_aa: CAILVGPYEQYF
clone_size: many; d_call: .; j_call: TRBJ2-1; v_call: TRBV2; cdr3_nt: TGTGCCAGCAGTGAAGCGCCTGAGCAGTTCTTC; cdr3_aa: CASSEAPEQFF